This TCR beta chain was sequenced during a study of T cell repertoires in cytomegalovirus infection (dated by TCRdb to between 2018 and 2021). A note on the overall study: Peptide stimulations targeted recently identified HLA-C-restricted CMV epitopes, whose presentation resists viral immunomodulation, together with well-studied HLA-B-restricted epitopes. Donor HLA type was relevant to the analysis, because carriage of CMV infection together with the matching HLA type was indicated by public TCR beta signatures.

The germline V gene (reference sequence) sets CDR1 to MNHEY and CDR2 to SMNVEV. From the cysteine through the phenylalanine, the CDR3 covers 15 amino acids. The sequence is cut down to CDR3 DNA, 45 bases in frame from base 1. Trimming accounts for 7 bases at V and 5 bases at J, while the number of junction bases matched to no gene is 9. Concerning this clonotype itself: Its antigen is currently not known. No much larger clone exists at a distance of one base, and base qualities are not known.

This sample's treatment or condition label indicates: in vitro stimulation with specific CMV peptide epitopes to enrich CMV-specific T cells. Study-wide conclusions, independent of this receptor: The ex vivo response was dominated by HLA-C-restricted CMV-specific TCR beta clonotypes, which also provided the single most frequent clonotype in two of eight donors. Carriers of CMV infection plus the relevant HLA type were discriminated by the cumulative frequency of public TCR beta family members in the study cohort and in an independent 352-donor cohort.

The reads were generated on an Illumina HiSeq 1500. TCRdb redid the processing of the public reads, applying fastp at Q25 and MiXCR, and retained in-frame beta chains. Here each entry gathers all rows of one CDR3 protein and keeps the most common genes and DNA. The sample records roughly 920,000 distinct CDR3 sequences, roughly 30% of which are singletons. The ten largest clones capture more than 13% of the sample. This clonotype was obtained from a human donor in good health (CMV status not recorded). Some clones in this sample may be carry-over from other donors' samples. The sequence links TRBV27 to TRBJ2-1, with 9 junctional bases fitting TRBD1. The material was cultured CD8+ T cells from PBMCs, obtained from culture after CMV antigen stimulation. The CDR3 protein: CASTLGTGPNNEQFF. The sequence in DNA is TGTGCCAGCACCCTAGGGACAGGGCCAAACAATGAGCAGTTCTTC.